The rows below give T cell receptor beta chains drawn from one sample of a study of CD8 T cells in Susac syndrome. TCRdb called the immunoSEQ multiplex PCR reads again in MiXCR, with one record for every CDR3 protein. Among about 200,000 distinct CDR3 sequences listed, roughly 95% were seen once. Sequenced sample: CD4+ T cells from PBMCs. The receptors were sampled from a human donor in good health. Each CDR3 is given with its conserved first and last residue. D genes are given only for firm matches. The listing skips clone size in some rows; elsewhere it reads once, few, many or a size class.

V: TRBV5-1; J: TRBJ2-5; size: .; D: .; length: 14; CDR3: CASSLGRPGETQYF; DNA: TGCGCCAGCAGCTTGGGCCGTCCGGGGGAGACCCAGTACTTC
V: TRBV9; J: TRBJ1-1; size: .; D: .; length: 13; CDR3: CASSVVDNTEAFF; DNA: TGTGCCAGCAGCGTAGTAGACAACACTGAAGCTTTCTTT
V: TRBV20-1; J: TRBJ2-3; size: .; D: .; length: 13; CDR3: CRGGGRRADTQYF; DNA: TGCAGGGGGGGCGGGAGACGCGCAGATACGCAGTATTTT
V: TRBV3-1; J: TRBJ1-2; size: .; D: .; length: 16; CDR3: CASSQDLVHRIYGYTF; DNA: TGTGCCAGCAGCCAAGATCTGGTCCACCGGATCTATGGCTACACCTTC
V: TRBV29-1; J: TRBJ1-2; size: .; D: .; length: 14; CDR3: CSVDVGQGGDGYTF; DNA: TGCAGCGTTGATGTGGGTCAGGGAGGGGATGGCTACACCTTC
V: TRBV30; J: TRBJ2-1; size: few; D: .; length: 15; CDR3: CAWSVVGISYNEQFF; DNA: TGTGCCTGGAGTGTAGTAGGGATCTCCTACAATGAGCAGTTCTTC
V: TRBV20-1; J: TRBJ2-2; size: .; D: TRBD1; length: 13; CDR3: CSAGTGGTGELFF; DNA: TGCAGTGCGGGAACAGGGGGCACCGGGGAGCTGTTTTTT
V: TRBV28; J: TRBJ2-5; size: once; D: TRBD2; length: 18; CDR3: CASSGHPGTSGPQETQYF; DNA: TGTGCCAGCAGCGGGCACCCGGGGACTAGCGGCCCCCAAGAGACCCAGTACTTC
V: TRBV29-1; J: TRBJ2-6; size: once; D: .; length: 12; CDR3: CSAREGANVLTF; DNA: TGCAGCGCGCGCGAAGGGGCCAACGTCCTGACTTTC
V: TRBV14; J: TRBJ2-5; size: .; D: TRBD2; length: 15; CDR3: CASSPRLAGQETQYF; DNA: TGTGCCAGCAGCCCCCGACTAGCGGGGCAAGAGACCCAGTACTTC
V: TRBV12-5; J: TRBJ1-1; size: .; D: .; length: 14; CDR3: CASGLGHPNTEAFF; DNA: TGTGCTAGTGGTTTGGGACACCCGAACACTGAAGCTTTCTTT
V: TRBV9; J: TRBJ2-5; size: .; D: .; length: 14; CDR3: CASSVGQGQETQYF; DNA: TGTGCCAGCAGCGTTGGGCAGGGACAAGAGACCCAGTACTTC
V: TRBV29-1; J: TRBJ2-7; size: .; D: .; length: 12; CDR3: CSGGVGSAEQYF; DNA: TGCAGCGGCGGGGTTGGTTCCGCCGAGCAGTACTTC
V: TRBV20-1; J: TRBJ1-1; size: .; D: .; length: 14; CDR3: CSADKGAGDTEAFF; DNA: TGCAGTGCCGATAAAGGGGCTGGGGACACTGAAGCTTTCTTT
V: TRBV21-1; J: TRBJ2-4; size: .; D: .; length: 17; CDR3: CASSKSRQGVAKNIQYF; DNA: TGTGCCAGCAGCAAATCCAGACAGGGAGTAGCCAAAAACATTCAGTACTTC
V: TRBV20-1; J: TRBJ2-3; size: .; D: .; length: 13; CDR3: CSASQGWGDTQYF; DNA: TGCAGTGCTAGTCAGGGATGGGGGGATACGCAGTATTTT
V: TRBV29-1; J: TRBJ2-2; size: .; D: .; length: 14; CDR3: CSAAGDRNTGELFF; DNA: TGCAGCGCCGCGGGGGACAGAAACACCGGGGAGCTGTTTTTT
V: TRBV5-6; J: TRBJ2-5; size: .; D: .; length: 14; CDR3: CASSLSGSEETQYF; DNA: TGTGCCAGCAGCTTGTCAGGTAGCGAAGAGACCCAGTACTTC
V: TRBV20-1; J: TRBJ2-5; size: .; D: TRBD1; length: 15; CDR3: CSATPGQGGTGTQYF; DNA: TGCAGTGCTACTCCGGGACAGGGTGGGACAGGGACCCAGTACTTC
V: TRBV27; J: TRBJ1-1; size: .; D: TRBD1; length: 15; CDR3: CASRRVTGEHTEAFF; DNA: TGTGCCAGCAGGCGCGTGACAGGGGAGCACACTGAAGCTTTCTTT
V: TRBV5-4; J: TRBJ1-1; size: .; D: .; length: 15; CDR3: CASTLGSGVGTEAFF; DNA: TGTGCCAGCACCCTGGGGTCCGGTGTTGGCACTGAAGCTTTCTTT
V: TRBV20-1; J: TRBJ2-3; size: .; D: .; length: 14; CDR3: CSAMDLGSTDTQYF; DNA: TGCAGTGCTATGGACTTGGGCAGCACAGATACGCAGTATTTT
V: TRBV2; J: TRBJ2-3; size: .; D: .; length: 14; CDR3: CASSATPSTDTQYF; DNA: TGTGCCAGCAGTGCGACACCTTCCACAGATACGCAGTATTTT
V: TRBV25-1; J: TRBJ2-1; size: once; D: TRBD2; length: 16; CDR3: CASTQGRADGYNEQFF; DNA: TGTGCCAGCACCCAAGGGAGGGCGGATGGATACAATGAGCAGTTCTTC
V: TRBV12-3/TRBV12-4; J: TRBJ2-3; size: .; D: .; length: 12; CDR3: CASSFVYDTQYF; DNA: TGTGCCAGCAGTTTCGTTTATGATACGCAGTATTTT
V: TRBV12-3/TRBV12-4; J: TRBJ2-6; size: once; D: .; length: 17; CDR3: CASSLRPAGHGANVLTF; DNA: TGTGCCAGCAGTTTACGTCCGGCGGGGCACGGGGCCAACGTCCTGACTTTC
V: TRBV29-1; J: TRBJ2-5; size: .; D: .; length: 12; CDR3: CSVAAIQETQYF; DNA: TGCAGCGTTGCAGCCATCCAAGAGACCCAGTACTTC
V: TRBV18; J: TRBJ2-1; size: .; D: .; length: 14; CDR3: CASSESSSYNEQFF; DNA: TGTGCCAGCTCAGAGAGTTCCTCCTACAATGAGCAGTTCTTC
V: TRBV6-5; J: TRBJ1-5; size: .; D: .; length: 13; CDR3: CASSYQGFGPQHF; DNA: TGTGCCAGCAGTTACCAAGGGTTCGGGCCCCAGCATTTT
V: TRBV29-1; J: TRBJ2-5; size: .; D: TRBD1; length: 13; CDR3: CSCRDRVQETQYF; DNA: TGCAGCTGCCGGGACAGGGTTCAAGAGACCCAGTACTTC
V: TRBV7-3; J: TRBJ2-1; size: .; D: .; length: 16; CDR3: CASSLFGDSDYNEQFF; DNA: TGTGCCAGCAGCTTATTCGGGGATAGCGATTACAATGAGCAGTTCTTC
V: TRBV7-2; J: TRBJ1-2; size: .; D: .; length: 13; CDR3: CASSLGVSYGYTF; DNA: TGTGCCAGCAGCTTGGGGGTTTCCTATGGCTACACCTTC
V: TRBV19; J: TRBJ1-1; size: .; D: .; length: 17; CDR3: CASTLWRQESRNTEAFF; DNA: TGTGCCAGTACATTATGGCGGCAGGAGTCTCGGAACACTGAAGCTTTCTTT
V: TRBV4-2; J: TRBJ1-2; size: .; D: .; length: 15; CDR3: CASSQDLRGSYGYTF; DNA: TGTGCCAGCAGCCAAGATCTGAGAGGGAGCTATGGCTACACCTTC
V: TRBV6-6; J: TRBJ2-1; size: .; D: .; length: 16; CDR3: CASRPDSGWAYNEQFF; DNA: TGTGCCAGCAGGCCGGACTCCGGGTGGGCCTACAATGAGCAGTTCTTC
V: TRBV7-8; J: TRBJ1-4; size: .; D: .; length: 15; CDR3: CASSLFLTTNEKLFF; DNA: TGTGCCAGCAGCTTATTTTTAACAACTAATGAAAAACTGTTTTTT
V: TRBV5-6; J: TRBJ2-1; size: .; D: TRBD2; length: 15; CDR3: CASSPGTSGSQKQFF; DNA: TGTGCCAGCAGCCCCGGGACTAGCGGGAGTCAGAAGCAGTTCTTC